What follows are 25 T cell receptor beta chains derived from one specimen sequenced in a study of vaccination and CD4 T cells after COVID-19. TCRdb reanalysed the PCR reads using MiXCR and keeps one entry per CDR3 protein. This table has tens of thousands of distinct CDR3 sequences, more than 45% appearing once. Sequences were derived from CD4+ T cells from blood, sampled before SARS-CoV-2 vaccination. The receptor set was obtained from a human donor who had recovered from COVID-19.

The chain uses TRBV6-2 or TRBV6-3 and TRBJ1-5; 10 bases fit TRBD1. The CDR3 sequence is 15 residues long. Germline assignment: CDR1 MNHEY and CDR2 SVGEGT. V shed 6 bases and J 4 bases; nucleotides not matched to a gene: 6. As DNA, the CDR3 is TGTGCCAGCAGGAGAGGGACAGGGGAAAATCAGCCCCAGCATTTT. Protein sequence: CASRRGTGENQPQHF.

The rearrangement uses TRBV6-1 and TRBJ2-7; D is perhaps TRBD2 (5 bases). V dropped 5 bases and J dropped 2 bases, with 16 bases sitting between them. The length of the CDR3 is 15 residues. CDR1 is MNHNS and CDR2 is SASEGT in the germline V gene. CDR3 sequence (DNA): TGTGCCAGCAGTCCCCGATTTGGGAGTACCTACGAGCAGTACTTC. Translating it yields CASSPRFGSTYEQYF.

This rearrangement joins TRBV7-2 to TRBJ2-7, with TRBD2 matching 10 bases. CDR1 and CDR2 (germline): SGHTA, FQGNSA. The trim removed 1 base at V and 4 bases at J, leaving 4 bases unmatched. The CDR3 length is 15 residues. The CDR3 region has the DNA TGTGCCAGCAGCTTAGGAAATAGCGGGGGGTACGAGCAGTACTTC. Its protein is CASSLGNSGGYEQYF.

In this sample, this clonotype turned up a few times. The rearrangement uses TRBV24-1 and TRBJ2-2, with D perhaps matching TRBD1 (6 bases). This CDR3 comprises 16 residues. Germline CDR1 and CDR2: KGHDR and SFDVKD. V lost 1 base, J lost 3 bases, and 11 bases lay in between. CDR3 region: CATSDFNRADTGELFF. CDR3 DNA sequence: TGTGCCACCAGTGATTTTAACAGGGCGGACACCGGGGAGCTGTTTTTT.

There are a few counts of this clonotype. The chain is built from TRBV19 and TRBJ2-2; 7 bases match TRBD2. V lost 6 bases and J lost 1; bases outside the gene matches: 8. CDR1 is LNHDA, CDR2 SQIVND, per germline (reference sequence). The CDR3 totals 16 residues. The CDR3 DNA is TGTGCCAGTAGAAAGGGAGGGCGGGGGAACACCGGGGAGCTGTTTTTT. This codes for CASRKGGRGNTGELFF. The whole variable domain, remainder taken from reference TRBV19 and TRBJ2-2, is DGGITQSPKYLFRKEGQNVTLSCEQNLNHDAMYWYRQDPGQGLRLIYYSQIVNDFQKGDIAEGYSVSREKKESFPLTVTSAQKNPTAFYLCASRKGGRGNTGELFFGEGSRLTVL.

This chain links TRBV20-1 with TRBJ2-4; 15 bases are a match to TRBD2. The CDR3 covers 17 residues. Germline V gene sequence: CDR1 DFQATT, CDR2 SNEGSKA (reference sequence). V lost 0 bases, J lost 6 bases, and 6 bases stayed unmatched. This CDR3 is CSARDAGTSGGTNIQYF. CDR3 DNA sequence: TGCAGTGCTAGAGACGCCGGGACTAGCGGGGGGACAAACATTCAGTACTTC.

The rearrangement joins TRBV20-1 to TRBJ2-3; D perhaps matches TRBD2 (6 bases). The germline V gene has CDR1 DFQATT and CDR2 SNEGSKA (reference sequence). Between the trimmed V and J ends, which lost 5 bases and 3 bases, there was a span of 33 bases. The CDR3 loop spans 20 amino acids. CDR3 sequence (DNA): TGCAGTGCTGGAGCCGTTCTAGGGCGGGCCCTTTCTGGGGGGACAGATACGCAGTATTTT. Amino acids: CSAGAVLGRALSGGTDTQYF.

The chain combines TRBV4-3 with TRBJ1-6; TRBD1 might be the D (6 bases). The germline gives CDR1 LGHNA, CDR2 YSLEER. The CDR3 consists of 15 residues. V was shortened by 0 bases and J by 6 bases, with 9 bases between the two germline ends. The CDR3 protein is CASSQDRGGNSPLHF. The CDR3, as DNA: TGCGCCAGCAGCCAAGATAGGGGGGGTAATTCACCCCTCCACTTT.

The rearrangement joins TRBV10-3 to TRBJ1-1, with 12 bases identical to TRBD1. Germline V CDR1 and CDR2: ENHRY, SYGVKD. This CDR3 comprises 18 residues. The trim removed 0 bases at V and 1 base at J, leaving 6 bases unmatched. CDR3 DNA: TGTGCCATCAGTGAGTCGGAGGGACAGGGGGCCCCGAACACTGAAGCTTTCTTT. This translates into CAISESEGQGAPNTEAFF.

The rearrangement joins TRBV15 to TRBJ1-2; TRBD1 might be the D (6 bases). V was pared by 0 bases and J by 8 bases, with 19 bases between. The CDR3 consists of 16 residues. CDR1 LNHNV and CDR2 YYDKDF come from the germline V gene (reference sequence). The CDR3 loop is CATSRDPQGREGGYTF. The CDR3 DNA is TGTGCCACCAGCAGAGATCCCCAGGGGCGCGAAGGGGGCTACACCTTC. The full variable domain, rest sourced from reference TRBV15 and TRBJ1-2, is DAMVIQNPRYQVTQFGKPVTLSCSQTLNHNVMYWYQQKSSQAPKLLFHYYDKDFNNEADTPDNFQSRRPNTSFCFLDIRSPGLGDTAMYLCATSRDPQGREGGYTFGSGTRLTVV.

J is TRBJ2-3 and V is TRBV10-1; no firm D call. The CDR3 is 12 residues long. Trimming stripped 2 bases from V and 7 bases from J, with 7 bases between. CDR1 and CDR2 from the germline V gene are WNHNN and SYGVQD (reference sequence). CDR3 loop: CASSEGSHTQYF. The CDR3 DNA is TGCGCCAGCAGTGAGGGTAGCCATACGCAGTATTTT.

The chain has TRBV12-3 or TRBV12-4 and TRBJ2-5; D unclear. The CDR3 consists of 11 residues. The V and J ends lost 7 bases and 5 bases respectively, with 8 bases between them. This CDR3 reads CASTHRETQYF. The CDR3 nucleotides are TGTGCCAGCACCCACCGGGAGACCCAGTACTTC.

V and J are TRBV7-2 and TRBJ1-3, with D hard to call. The germline V gene has CDR1 SGHTA and CDR2 FQGNSA. Trimming took off 5 bases at V and 0 bases at J, with 8 bases between the two ends. There are 14 residues in the CDR3. The chain's CDR3 is CASSPTNSGNTIYF. CDR3 coding DNA: TGTGCCAGCAGCCCCACAAACTCTGGAAACACCATATATTTT.

The J gene is TRBJ2-7, the V gene TRBV11-1; D may match TRBD1 or TRBD2 (5 bases each). Germline V gene data show CDR1 as SGHAT and CDR2 as FQDESV (reference sequence). V was trimmed by 4 bases and J by 6 bases, leaving 13 bases between them. CDR3 length: 13 residues. Here the CDR3 DNA reads TGTGCCAGCAGCTCGGGGACGGTTATCGAGCAGTACTTC. The encoded protein is CASSSGTVIEQYF.

The rearrangement links TRBV6-4 to TRBJ1-1, with TRBD1 as a possible D gene (6 bases). V dropped 3 bases and J dropped 1 base, with 12 bases sitting between them. Germline values: CDR1 MRHNA, CDR2 SNTAGT. This CDR3 region has 15 residues. Here the CDR3 DNA reads TGTGCCAGCAGTGAGGGGGACAAGAAGAACACTGAAGCTTTCTTT. It codes for CASSEGDKKNTEAFF.

The chain has TRBV28 and TRBJ2-4; D remains ambiguous. This CDR3 has 14 residues. V was shortened by 3 bases and J by 3 bases, with 9 bases between the two germline ends. CDR1 MDHEN and CDR2 SYDVKM come from the germline V gene. The CDR3: CASSFLVGKNIQYF. The CDR3 nucleotides read TGTGCCAGCAGTTTCCTCGTCGGCAAAAACATTCAGTACTTC.

This chain connects TRBV7-6 to TRBJ2-6; 13 bases match TRBD2. In germline, CDR1 is SGHVS, CDR2 FNYEAQ. Trimming took 7 bases from V and 0 from J; bases not matched to a gene: 3. The CDR3 length is 17 residues. The CDR3 region is CASTGTSGDSGANVLTF. CDR3 bases: TGTGCCAGCACTGGGACTAGCGGGGACTCTGGGGCCAACGTCCTGACTTTC.

This clonotype was counted between two and nine times. The chain is built from TRBV20-1 and TRBJ1-5; possible D gene TRBD1, 6 bases. The V end lost 6 bases, the J end lost 3 bases, and 12 bases lay between the germline ends. This CDR3 region has 13 residues. Germline V gene data show CDR1 as DFQATT and CDR2 as SNEGSKA (reference sequence). In DNA, the CDR3 is TGCAGTGCCCTTTGGACAGTCAATCAGCCCCAGCATTTT. Amino acids: CSALWTVNQPQHF.

The chain combines TRBV18 with TRBJ2-7; 7 bases are shared with TRBD1. The CDR3 has 13 amino acids. Looked up from germline, CDR1 is KGHSH and CDR2 is LQKENI. The junction had 3 bases not matched to a gene; V was cut back by 2 bases and J by 5 bases. The CDR3 bases are TGTGCCAGCTCACCAAATACAGGGGACGAGCAGTACTTC. Translating it yields CASSPNTGDEQYF. Variable domain in full (rest from reference TRBV18 and TRBJ2-7): NAGVMQNPRHLVRRRGQEARLRCSPMKGHSHVYWYRQLPEEGLKFMVYLQKENIIDESGMPKERFSAEFPKEGPSILRIQQVVRGDSAAYFCASSPNTGDEQYFGPGTRLTVT.

The chain joins TRBV24-1 to TRBJ2-5; 9 bases match TRBD1. The CDR3 loop spans 16 amino acids. Looked up from germline, CDR1 is KGHDR and CDR2 is SFDVKD. With V trimmed by 3 bases and J by 2 bases, 6 bases remained unmatched. The CDR3 region is CATSDPGQGPQETQYF. The CDR3 DNA reads TGTGCCACCAGTGATCCGGGACAGGGCCCGCAAGAGACCCAGTACTTC.

The chain couples TRBV20-1 to TRBJ2-1; 9 bases agree with TRBD1. Germline trimming cut 5 bases from V and 3 bases from J; bases unmatched to any gene: 11. Germline CDR1 is DFQATT and CDR2 is SNEGSKA (reference sequence). The CDR3 is made up of 16 amino acids. DNA of the CDR3: TGCAGTGCTGACCCGGGACAGGGAGTTTTCTACAATGAGCAGTTCTTC. It specifies CSADPGQGVFYNEQFF.

A single count supports this clonotype. The chain carries TRBV24-1 and TRBJ2-1, with 9 bases that match TRBD1. This CDR3 region has 16 residues. Germline CDR1 KGHDR, CDR2 SFDVKD. V shed 4 bases and J 1 base; nucleotides not matched to a gene: 4. CDR3 nucleotides: TGTGCCACCAGTGACCCGGGACAGGGTTCCTACAATGAGCAGTTCTTC. This gives the protein CATSDPGQGSYNEQFF.

This clonotype occurred a few times. V and J are TRBV20-1 and TRBJ1-5; TRBD1 is a possible D gene (6 bases). This CDR3 is 14 amino acids long. Germline CDR1 and CDR2: DFQATT and SNEGSKA (reference sequence). The V gene lost 6 bases and the J gene lost 7 bases, with 19 bases spanning the gap. The CDR3 sequence is CSAMKQGTNQPQHF. DNA of the CDR3: TGCAGTGCCATGAAACAGGGTACGAACCAGCCCCAGCATTTT.

The V call is TRBV20-1, the J call TRBJ2-2, with TRBD2 as a possible D gene (6 bases). The V end lost 7 bases, the J end lost 0 bases, and 15 bases lay between the germline ends. This CDR3 has 15 amino acids. Germline V gene sequence: CDR1 DFQATT, CDR2 SNEGSKA (reference sequence). This CDR3 is CSDSAGTANTGELFF. CDR3 DNA sequence: TGCAGTGACTCAGCTGGGACTGCGAACACCGGGGAGCTGTTTTTT.

V and J are TRBV27 and TRBJ2-1, with D perhaps given as TRBD1 or TRBD2 (5 bases each). This CDR3 spans 16 amino acids. V was cut by 4 bases and J by 4 bases, with 17 bases left in between. The V gene's germline CDR1 is MNHEY and CDR2 SMNVEV (reference sequence). For the CDR3, the DNA is TGTGCCAGCAGTTCCCCCGGGGCGAGCGATTACAATGAGCAGTTCTTC. Translating gives CASSSPGASDYNEQFF.